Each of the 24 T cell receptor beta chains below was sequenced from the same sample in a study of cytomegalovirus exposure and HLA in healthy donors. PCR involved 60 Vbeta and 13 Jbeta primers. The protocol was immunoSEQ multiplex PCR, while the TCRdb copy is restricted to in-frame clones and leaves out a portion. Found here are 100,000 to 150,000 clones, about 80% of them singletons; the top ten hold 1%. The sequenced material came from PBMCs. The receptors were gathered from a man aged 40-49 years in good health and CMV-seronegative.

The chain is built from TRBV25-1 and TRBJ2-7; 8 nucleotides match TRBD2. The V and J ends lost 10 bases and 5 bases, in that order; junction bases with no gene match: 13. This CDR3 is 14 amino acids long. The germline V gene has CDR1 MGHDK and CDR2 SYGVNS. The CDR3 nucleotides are TGTGCCACCCAACGGGGGGGCGCGTTCAACGAGCAGTACTTC. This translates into CATQRGGAFNEQYF.

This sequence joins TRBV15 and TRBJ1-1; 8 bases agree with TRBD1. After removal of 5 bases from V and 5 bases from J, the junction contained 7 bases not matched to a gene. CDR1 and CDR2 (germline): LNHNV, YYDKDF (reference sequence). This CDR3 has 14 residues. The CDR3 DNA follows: TGTGCCACCAGCGTTACAGGGGGTATAACTGAAGCTTTCTTT. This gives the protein CATSVTGGITEAFF.

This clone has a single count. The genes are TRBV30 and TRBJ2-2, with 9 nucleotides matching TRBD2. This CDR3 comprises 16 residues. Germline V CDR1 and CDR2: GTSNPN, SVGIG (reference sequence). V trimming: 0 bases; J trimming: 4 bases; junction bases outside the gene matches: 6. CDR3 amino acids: CAWSVRLAGPTGELFF. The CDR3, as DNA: TGTGCCTGGAGTGTACGGCTAGCGGGACCCACCGGGGAGCTGTTTTTT.

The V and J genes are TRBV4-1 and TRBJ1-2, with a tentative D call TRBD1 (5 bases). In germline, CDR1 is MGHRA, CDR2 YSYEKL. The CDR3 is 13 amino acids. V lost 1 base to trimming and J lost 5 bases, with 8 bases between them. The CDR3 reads CASSQGQGYGYTF. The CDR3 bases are TGCGCCAGCAGCCAAGGCCAGGGTTATGGCTACACCTTC.

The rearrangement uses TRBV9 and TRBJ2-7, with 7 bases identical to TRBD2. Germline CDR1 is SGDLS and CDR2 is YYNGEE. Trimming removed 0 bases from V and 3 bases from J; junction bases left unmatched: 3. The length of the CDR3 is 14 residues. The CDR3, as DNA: TGTGCCAGCAGCGTAGAAGCGGGGAACTACGAGCAGTACTTC. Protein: CASSVEAGNYEQYF.

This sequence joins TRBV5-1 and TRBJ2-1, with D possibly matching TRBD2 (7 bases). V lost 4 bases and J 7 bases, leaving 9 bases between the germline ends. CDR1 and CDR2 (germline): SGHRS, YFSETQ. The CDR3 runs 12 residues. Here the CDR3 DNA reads TGCGCCAGCAGCGAGGGGGGGAATGAGCAGTTCTTC. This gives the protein CASSEGGNEQFF.

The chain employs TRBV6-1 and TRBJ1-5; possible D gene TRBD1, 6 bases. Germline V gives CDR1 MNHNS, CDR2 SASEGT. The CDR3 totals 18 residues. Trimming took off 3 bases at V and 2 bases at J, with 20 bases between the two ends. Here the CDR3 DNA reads TGTGCCAGCAGTGATGGGGGGGCTGGAAGACCGGGCAATCAGCCCCAGCATTTT. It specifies CASSDGGAGRPGNQPQHF.

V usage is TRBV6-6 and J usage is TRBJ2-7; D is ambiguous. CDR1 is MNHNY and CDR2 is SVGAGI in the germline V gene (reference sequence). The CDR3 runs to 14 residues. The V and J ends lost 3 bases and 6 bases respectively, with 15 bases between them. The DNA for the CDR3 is TGTGCCAGCAGTTATCCCTCAGGTAGAACCGAGCAGTACTTC. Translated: CASSYPSGRTEQYF.

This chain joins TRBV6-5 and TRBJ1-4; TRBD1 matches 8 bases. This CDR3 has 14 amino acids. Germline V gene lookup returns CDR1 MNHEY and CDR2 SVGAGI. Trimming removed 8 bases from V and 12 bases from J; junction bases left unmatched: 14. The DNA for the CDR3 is TGTGCCAGCCTTTCCCTAGGGCAGGGGGCACAACTGTTTTTT. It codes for CASLSLGQGAQLFF.

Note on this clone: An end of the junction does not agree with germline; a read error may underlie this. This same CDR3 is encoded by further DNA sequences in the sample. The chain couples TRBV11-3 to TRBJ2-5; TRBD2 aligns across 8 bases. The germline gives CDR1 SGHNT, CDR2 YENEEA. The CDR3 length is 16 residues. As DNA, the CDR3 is TGCGCCAGCAGCTTAGGTACAGCGGGAGAGGGTGAGACCCAGTACTTC. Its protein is CASSLGTAGEGETQYF.

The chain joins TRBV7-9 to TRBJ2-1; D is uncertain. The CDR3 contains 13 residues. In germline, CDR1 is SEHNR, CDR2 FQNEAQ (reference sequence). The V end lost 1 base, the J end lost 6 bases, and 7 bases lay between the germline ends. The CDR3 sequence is CASSLGQFNEQFF. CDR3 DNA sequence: TGTGCCAGCAGCTTAGGGCAGTTCAATGAGCAGTTCTTC.

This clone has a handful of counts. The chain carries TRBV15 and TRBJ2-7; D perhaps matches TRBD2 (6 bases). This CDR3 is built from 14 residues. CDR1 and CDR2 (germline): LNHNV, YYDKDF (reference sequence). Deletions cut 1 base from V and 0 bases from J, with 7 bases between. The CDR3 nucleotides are TGTGCCACCAGCAGAGGCGGGGACTCCTACGAGCAGTACTTC. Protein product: CATSRGGDSYEQYF.

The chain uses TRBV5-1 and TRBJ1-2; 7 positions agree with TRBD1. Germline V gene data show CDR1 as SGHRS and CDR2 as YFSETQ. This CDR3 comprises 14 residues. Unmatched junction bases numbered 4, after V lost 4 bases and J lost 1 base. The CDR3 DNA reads TGCGCCAGCAGCCGGGGACAGATTAACTATGGCTACACCTTC. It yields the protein CASSRGQINYGYTF.

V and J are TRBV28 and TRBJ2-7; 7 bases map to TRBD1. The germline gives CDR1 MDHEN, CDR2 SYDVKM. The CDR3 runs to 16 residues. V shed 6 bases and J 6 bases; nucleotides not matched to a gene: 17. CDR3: CASSPPGTEIPGEQYF. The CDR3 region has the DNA TGTGCCAGCAGCCCCCCAGGGACAGAAATCCCCGGCGAGCAGTACTTC. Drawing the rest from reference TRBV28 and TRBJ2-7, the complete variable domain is DVKVTQSSRYLVKRTGEKVFLECVQDMDHENMFWYRQDPGLGLRLIYFSYDVKMKEKGDIPEGYSVSREKKERFSLILESASTNQTSMYLCASSPPGTEIPGEQYFGPGTRLTVT.

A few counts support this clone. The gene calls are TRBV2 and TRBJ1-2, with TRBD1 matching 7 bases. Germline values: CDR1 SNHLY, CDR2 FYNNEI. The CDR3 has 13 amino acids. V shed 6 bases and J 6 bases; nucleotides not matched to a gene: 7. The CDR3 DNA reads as TGTGCCAGCAGCAAGACAGGGACAGATGGCTACACCTTC. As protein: CASSKTGTDGYTF.

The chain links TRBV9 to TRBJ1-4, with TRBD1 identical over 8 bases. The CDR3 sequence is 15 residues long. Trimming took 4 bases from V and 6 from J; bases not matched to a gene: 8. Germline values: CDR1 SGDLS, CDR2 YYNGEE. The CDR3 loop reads CASSPTGQVHEKLFF. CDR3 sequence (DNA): TGTGCCAGCAGCCCCACGGGACAGGTCCATGAAAAACTGTTTTTT.

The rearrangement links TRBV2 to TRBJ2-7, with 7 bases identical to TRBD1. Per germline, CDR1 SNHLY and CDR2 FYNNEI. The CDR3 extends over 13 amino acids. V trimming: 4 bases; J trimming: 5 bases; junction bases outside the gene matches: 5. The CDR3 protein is CASSGYRGDEQYF. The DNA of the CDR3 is TGTGCCAGCAGTGGGTACAGGGGAGACGAGCAGTACTTC.

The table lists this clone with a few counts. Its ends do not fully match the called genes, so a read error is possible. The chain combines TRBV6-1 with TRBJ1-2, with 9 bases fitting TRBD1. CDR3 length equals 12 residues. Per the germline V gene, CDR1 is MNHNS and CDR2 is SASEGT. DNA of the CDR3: TGTGCCAGCAGCTTACCCGGGACAGGGATCCTCTTC. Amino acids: CASSLPGTGILF.

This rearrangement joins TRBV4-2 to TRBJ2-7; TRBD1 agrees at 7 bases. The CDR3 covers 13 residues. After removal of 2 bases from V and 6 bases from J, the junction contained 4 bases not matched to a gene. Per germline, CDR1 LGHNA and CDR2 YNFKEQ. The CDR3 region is CASSQPQGREQYF. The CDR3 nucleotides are TGTGCCAGCAGCCAACCACAGGGGCGCGAGCAGTACTTC.

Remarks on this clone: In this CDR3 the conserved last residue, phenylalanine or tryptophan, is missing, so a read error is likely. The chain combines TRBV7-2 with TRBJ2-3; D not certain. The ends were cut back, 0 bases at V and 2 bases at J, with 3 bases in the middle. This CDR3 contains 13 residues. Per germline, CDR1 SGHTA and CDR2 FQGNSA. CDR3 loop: CASSLAYTDTQYV. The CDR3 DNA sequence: TGTGCCAGCAGCTTAGCCTACACAGATACGCAGTATGTT.

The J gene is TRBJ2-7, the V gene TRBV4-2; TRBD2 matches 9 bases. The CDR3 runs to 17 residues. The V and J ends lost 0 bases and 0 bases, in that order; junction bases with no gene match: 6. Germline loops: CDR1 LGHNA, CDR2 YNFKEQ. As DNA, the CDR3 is TGTGCCAGCAGCCAAGATCTAGCGGGGATAAGCTCCTACGAGCAGTACTTC. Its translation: CASSQDLAGISSYEQYF.

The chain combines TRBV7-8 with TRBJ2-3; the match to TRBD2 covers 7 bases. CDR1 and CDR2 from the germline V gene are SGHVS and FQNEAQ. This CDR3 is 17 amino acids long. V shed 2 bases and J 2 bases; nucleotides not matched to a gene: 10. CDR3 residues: CASSLRGLAEITDTQYF. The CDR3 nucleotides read TGTGCCAGCAGCTTACGAGGTCTAGCGGAGATCACAGATACGCAGTATTTT. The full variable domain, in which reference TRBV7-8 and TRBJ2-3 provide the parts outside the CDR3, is GAGVSQSPRYKVAKRGQDVALRCDPISGHVSLFWYQQALGQGPEFLTYFQNEAQLDKSGLPSDRFFAERPEGSVSTLKIQRTQQEDSAVYLCASSLRGLAEITDTQYFGPGTRLTVL.

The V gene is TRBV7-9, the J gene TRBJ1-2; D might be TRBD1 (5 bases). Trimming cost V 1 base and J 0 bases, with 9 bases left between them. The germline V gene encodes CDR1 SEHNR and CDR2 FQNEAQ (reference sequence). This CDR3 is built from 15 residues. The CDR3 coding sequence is TGTGCCAGCAGCTTAGGGGGCATAGCTAACTATGGCTACACCTTC. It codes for CASSLGGIANYGYTF.

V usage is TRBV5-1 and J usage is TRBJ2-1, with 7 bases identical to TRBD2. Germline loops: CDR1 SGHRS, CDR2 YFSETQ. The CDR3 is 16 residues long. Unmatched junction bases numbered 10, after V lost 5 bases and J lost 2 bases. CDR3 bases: TGCGCCAGCAGTGGTGAAGCGGGACCCCCCTACAATGAGCAGTTCTTC. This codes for CASSGEAGPPYNEQFF.